This passage covers 15 T cell receptor beta chains from one sample sequenced in a study of cytomegalovirus exposure and HLA in healthy donors. PCR primers comprised 60 Vbeta and 13 Jbeta primers. TCRdb keeps only in-frame clones here, not all; method: immunoSEQ multiplex PCR. Of about 160,000 clones listed, about 65% were seen once; the top ten hold less than 8.5%. The sequenced sample consisted of PBMCs. These receptor sequences come from a man aged 35-49 years in good health and CMV-seropositive.

In its sample, this clone was seen a few times. The chain joins TRBV7-2 to TRBJ2-5; 7 nucleotides align to TRBD1. CDR1 is SGHTA, CDR2 FQGNSA, per germline. V lost 1 base, J lost 11 bases, and 7 bases stayed unmatched. This CDR3 has 13 amino acids. The CDR3 loop reads CASSLGHRGEQYF. CDR3 in DNA: TGTGCCAGCAGCTTAGGGCACAGGGGAGAGCAGTACTTC.

This clone appeared once. The rearrangement joins TRBV15 to TRBJ2-1, with 7 bases identical to TRBD1. Germline loops: CDR1 LNHNV, CDR2 YYDKDF (reference sequence). The CDR3 sequence is 17 residues long. V was clipped by 0 bases and J by 7 bases; unmatched bases: 12. CDR3 nucleotide sequence: TGTGCCACCAGCAGAGATCCCGAGACAGGGATCGAGAATGAGCAGTTCTTC. Protein sequence: CATSRDPETGIENEQFF.

The chain combines TRBV7-2 with TRBJ1-6, with 7 bases aligning to TRBD1. The CDR3 is 15 amino acids. Germline V lookup: CDR1 SGHTA, CDR2 FQGNSA. Trimming cost V 0 bases and J 10 bases; bases outside gene matches: 6. The DNA of the CDR3 is TGTGCCAGCAGCTTAGCCTGGCAGGGGGGCTCACCCCTCCACTTT. Protein sequence: CASSLAWQGGSPLHF.

This clone turned up a few times. The chain uses TRBV30 and TRBJ2-1; 8 bases are shared with TRBD1. This CDR3 region has 14 residues. V gave up 3 bases and J gave up 9 bases; unmatched junction bases: 10. Germline V lookup: CDR1 GTSNPN, CDR2 SVGIG (reference sequence). The CDR3 region has the DNA TGTGCCTGGAGAGGGCAGGGGGCCCAAGGTGAGCAGTTCTTC. Translated, it gives CAWRGQGAQGEQFF. Full variable domain (missing parts from reference TRBV30 and TRBJ2-1): SQTIHQWPATLVQPVGSPLSLECTVEGTSNPNLYWYRQAAGRGLQLLFYSVGIGQISSEVPQNLSASRPQDRQFILSSKKLLLSDSGFYLCAWRGQGAQGEQFFGPGTRLTVL.

This clone appeared once. The rearrangement joins TRBV6-1 to TRBJ2-1; 8 bases match TRBD1. Germline V gene lookup returns CDR1 MNHNS and CDR2 SASEGT. The ends lost 4 bases at V and 7 bases at J; junction bases unmatched: 3. The CDR3 totals 13 residues. Written as DNA, the CDR3 is TGTGCCAGCAGTGGTTACAGGGGGAATGAGCAGTTCTTC. This gives the protein CASSGYRGNEQFF.

The V and J genes are TRBV5-6 and TRBJ1-5, with D perhaps TRBD1 (6 bases). CDR1 is SGHDT and CDR2 is YYEEEE in the germline V gene. The V end lost 4 bases, the J end lost 6 bases, and 14 bases lay between the germline ends. This CDR3 is 14 amino acids long. In DNA form, the CDR3 reads TGTGCCAGCAGCCGGCCAGGGGAGGGTCAGCCCCAGCATTTT. This translates into CASSRPGEGQPQHF. The whole variable domain, remainder taken from reference TRBV5-6 and TRBJ1-5, is DAGVTQSPTHLIKTRGQQVTLRCSPKSGHDTVSWYQQALGQGPQFIFQYYEEEERQRGNFPDRFSGHQFPNYSSELNVNALLLGDSALYLCASSRPGEGQPQHFGDGTRLSIL.

The chain recombines TRBV7-9 with TRBJ1-2; TRBD1 is a possible D gene (5 bases). Germline-derived CDR1 and CDR2 are SEHNR and FQNEAQ (reference sequence). Trimming removed 8 bases from V and 6 bases from J, with 16 bases in between. This CDR3 has 13 residues. This chain's CDR3 is CASQEGAGHGYTF. The CDR3 coding sequence is TGTGCCAGCCAGGAAGGGGCGGGACATGGCTACACCTTC. Full variable domain (remainder filled in from reference TRBV7-9 and TRBJ1-2): DTGVSQNPRHKITKRGQNVTFRCDPISEHNRLYWYRQTLGQGPEFLTYFQNEAQLEKSRLLSDRFSAERPKGSFSTLEIQRTEQGDSAMYLCASQEGAGHGYTFGSGTRLTVV.

The genes are TRBV30 and TRBJ1-2; a weak D match, TRBD1 (5 bases). Trimming shortened V by 4 bases and J by 4 bases, and 19 bases separated the two germline ends. Germline assignment: CDR1 GTSNPN and CDR2 SVGIG (reference sequence). This CDR3 contains 15 residues. The CDR3 sequence: CAWTSGGPDFYGYTF. The CDR3 DNA reads as TGTGCCTGGACCTCGGGGGGTCCGGACTTCTATGGCTACACCTTC.

V is TRBV4-3 and J is TRBJ2-1, with 12 bases matching TRBD2. The germline V gene encodes CDR1 LGHNA and CDR2 YSLEER. This CDR3 spans 17 amino acids. V lost 0 bases and J lost 7; bases outside the gene matches: 7. This chain's CDR3 is CASSQDHLAGGLNEQFF. The CDR3 nucleotides read TGCGCCAGCAGCCAAGACCATCTAGCGGGGGGGTTGAATGAGCAGTTCTTC.

This sequence joins TRBV15 and TRBJ2-6; D may be TRBD2 (6 bases). CDR3 length: 16 amino acids. V was pared by 0 bases and J by 3 bases, with 9 bases between. The germline V gene has CDR1 LNHNV and CDR2 YYDKDF (reference sequence). CDR3 protein: CATSRDGGVGANVLTF. CDR3 in DNA: TGTGCCACCAGCAGAGATGGCGGGGTTGGGGCCAACGTCCTGACTTTC.

This sequence joins TRBV10-3 and TRBJ2-7, with 8 positions matching TRBD1. This CDR3 is 15 amino acids long. The V and J ends lost 3 bases and 6 bases, in that order; junction bases with no gene match: 10. Germline V gene data show CDR1 as ENHRY and CDR2 as SYGVKD. The CDR3: CAISDPWTGWIEQYF. The CDR3 DNA follows: TGTGCCATCAGTGACCCTTGGACAGGGTGGATCGAGCAGTACTTC.

This sequence joins TRBV7-9 and TRBJ1-5, with D possibly being TRBD1 (6 bases). The germline V gene encodes CDR1 SEHNR and CDR2 FQNEAQ (reference sequence). The V end lost 5 bases, the J end lost 5 bases, and 19 bases lay between the germline ends. This CDR3 spans 16 amino acids. CDR3 residues: CASSLRRPGADQPQHF. In DNA form, the CDR3 reads TGTGCCAGCAGCCTCCGACGGCCAGGGGCGGATCAGCCCCAGCATTTT.

The sample holds a few counts of this clone. The genes are TRBV6-6 and TRBJ2-3, with D possibly being TRBD2 (7 bases). The V end lost 5 bases, the J end lost 2 bases, and 8 bases lay between the germline ends. Germline V gene lookup returns CDR1 MNHNY and CDR2 SVGAGI (reference sequence). This CDR3 is 13 amino acids long. The DNA for the CDR3 is TGTGCCAGCAGTGGGGGGGCCACAGATACGCAGTATTTT. The encoded protein is CASSGGATDTQYF.

This chain joins TRBV2 and TRBJ1-5, with a tentative D call TRBD1 (6 bases). This CDR3 region has 15 residues. From germline, CDR1 is SNHLY and CDR2 FYNNEI. Trimming left V 7 bases short and J 0 bases short, with 13 bases between. CDR3 DNA: TGTGCCAGCACCAGGGACATCGGTAGCAATCAGCCCCAGCATTTT. It codes for CASTRDIGSNQPQHF.

The chain couples TRBV4-2 to TRBJ1-3; 9 bases map to TRBD1. The CDR3 covers 17 residues. V was pared by 1 base and J by 0 bases, with 4 bases of the junction left unmatched. CDR1 and CDR2 (germline): LGHNA, YNFKEQ. CDR3 loop: CASSQGTGVSSGNTIYF. The DNA for the CDR3 is TGTGCCAGCAGCCAAGGGACAGGGGTGAGCTCTGGAAACACCATATATTTT.